The 2 T cell receptor beta chains in this list originate from one sample, sequenced in a study of response to subunit inactivated influenza vaccine. TCRdb itself ran the RT-PCR reads through MiXCR, one entry per CDR3 protein. The sample consists of fewer than 700,000 distinct CDR3 sequences, over 10% of them appearing once. Here the sequenced sample was PBMCs from blood, taken more than 35 days after vaccination. Receptors originate from a man between 50 and 59 years old who received an inactivated influenza vaccine.

The chain recombines TRBV6-2 or TRBV6-3 with TRBJ2-7, with 7 bases lining up with TRBD2. This CDR3 has 14 residues. Germline loops: CDR1 MNHEY, CDR2 SVGEGT. Unmatched junction bases numbered 10, after V lost 8 bases and J lost 3 bases. The CDR3 reads CASGGSGFIYEQYF. CDR3 in DNA: TGTGCCAGCGGGGGTAGCGGGTTTATCTACGAGCAGTACTTC.

There are many counts of this clonotype. The chain recombines TRBV25-1 with TRBJ2-5; D possibly corresponds to TRBD2 (6 bases). CDR3 length equals 14 residues. Germline values: CDR1 MGHDK, CDR2 SYGVNS. The V gene lost 4 bases and the J gene lost 5 bases, with 14 bases spanning the gap. CDR3 protein: CASSVAGNRETQYF. CDR3 DNA sequence: TGTGCCAGCAGTGTGGCGGGAAATAGGGAGACCCAGTACTTC.